Sequencing of this TCR beta chain was carried out in a study of T cell repertoires in cytomegalovirus infection. Looking at the study overall: Public TCR beta signatures indicated both CMV infection and matching HLA type.

Overall study findings and caveats: Within the response measured ex vivo, HLA-C-restricted CMV-specific TCR beta clonotypes were dominant. Of the TCR beta families, the public ones yielded a cumulative frequency that identified carriers of CMV plus the relevant HLA.

This clonotype was seen many times. Its target is not known. TCRdb re-derived calls from the reads in MiXCR, one entry per CDR3 protein. Here the sample spans around 450,000 distinct CDR3 sequences, 11% being singletons. Germline CDR1 reads MNHEY; CDR2 reads SVGAGI. There are 15 residues in the CDR3. V shed 6 bases and J 2 bases; nucleotides not matched to a gene: 8. The J gene is TRBJ2-7, the V gene TRBV6-5, with 9 bases that match TRBD2. This clonotype was obtained from a human donor in good health (CMV status not recorded). Some clones in this sample may be carry-over from other donors' samples. Sequenced material: PBMCs. CDR3 residues: CASRAGLAFTYEQYF. The CDR3 DNA reads TGTGCCAGCAGAGCGGGACTAGCATTCACCTACGAGCAGTACTTC.